This TCR beta chain is drawn from a study of T cells after yellow fever vaccination. This clonotype turned up a few times. In TCRdb, the 5' RACE reads were re-called with MiXCR into one record per CDR3 protein. The sample has about 300,000 distinct CDR3 sequences, approximately 8% seen once; the top ten hold over 3%. CDR3 size: 13 residues. Trimming left V 9 bases short and J 6 bases short, with 15 bases between. The germline gives CDR1 SGHRS, CDR2 YFSETQ. This specimen consisted of CD4+ T cells sorted from PBMCs, obtained 5 days after the yellow fever booster vaccination. The gene calls are TRBV5-1 and TRBJ1-4; D gene ambiguous. The receptor was isolated from a young man who received the YFV17D yellow fever vaccine. CDR3 nucleotide sequence: TGCGCCAACCTCTCGGCAGTGGATGAAAAACTGTTTTTT. Translated: CANLSAVDEKLFF.